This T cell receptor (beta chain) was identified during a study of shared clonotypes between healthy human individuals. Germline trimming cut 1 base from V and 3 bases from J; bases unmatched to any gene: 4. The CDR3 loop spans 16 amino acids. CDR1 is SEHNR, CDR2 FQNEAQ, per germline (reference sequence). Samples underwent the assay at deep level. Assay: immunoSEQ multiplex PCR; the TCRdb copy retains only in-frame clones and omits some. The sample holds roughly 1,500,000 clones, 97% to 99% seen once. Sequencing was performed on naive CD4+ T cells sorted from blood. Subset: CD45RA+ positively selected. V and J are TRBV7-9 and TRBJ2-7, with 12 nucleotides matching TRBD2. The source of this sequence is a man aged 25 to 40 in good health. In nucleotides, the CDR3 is TGTGCCAGCAGCTTAGTGCTAGCGGGAGGGCACTACGAGCAGTACTTC. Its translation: CASSLVLAGGHYEQYF. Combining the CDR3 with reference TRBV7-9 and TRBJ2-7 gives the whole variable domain DTGVSQNPRHKITKRGQNVTFRCDPISEHNRLYWYRQTLGQGPEFLTYFQNEAQLEKSRLLSDRFSAERPKGSFSTLEIQRTEQGDSAMYLCASSLVLAGGHYEQYFGPGTRLTVT.